This TCR beta chain is drawn from a study of blood T cell repertoires in COVID-19 (dated by TCRdb to 2018 to 2020). Describing the broader study: Samples from collaborators originated in the United States, Italy and Spain and spanned both the acute and convalescent phases of COVID-19. The prospective study material was composed of cDNA or gDNA derived from T cells, B-cell-depleted T cells, or PBMCs. Deeply sampled blood TCRbeta repertoires from subjects exposed to, actively infected with, or recovered from COVID-19 were included in the dataset. The repertoires were made available in a free public database intended to serve as a resource for research on the immune response to SARS-CoV-2. Samples came from the ongoing ImmuneRACE study (first 160 participants) plus 1,254 subjects from 6 global collaborators. The sample metadata nearly always contained a de-identified subject ID, COVID-19 status, age in years and sex. HLA class I and class II types, where available, came from metadata supplied by the sample provider rather than from assay-based typing. Study-level results and caveats: How much clinical and demographic metadata was included differed by source and by participant, and the metadata was provided uncurated.

After removal of 3 bases from V and 0 bases from J, the junction retains 5 bases not matched to a gene. There are 15 amino acids in the CDR3, from cysteine to phenylalanine inclusive. The only DNA kept is the CDR3, 45 bases in frame from the first base. According to the germline V gene (reference sequence), CDR1 reads DFQATT and CDR2 reads SNEGSKA. Whole blood was collected in K2EDTA tubes by collaborating institutions according to the institutions' own protocols. For TCRbeta analysis, collaborator samples were shipped as frozen whole blood, as isolated PBMCs, or as DNA extracted from either sample type. Points on this clone: Its antigen remains undetermined. No much larger clonotype is one base removed from it; base qualities were not supplied.

TCRbeta CDR3 regions were amplified from genomic DNA using the immunoSEQ Assay, a bias-controlled multiplex PCR. The authors' pipeline ran thus. The number of nucleated cells in each sample was estimated by amplification of reference gene primers within the assay. Sequence reads were collapsed and filtered to measure the absolute abundance of every unique TCRbeta CDR3 rearrangement. Productive Simpson clonality was computed per sample as the square root of Simpson's diversity index over productive rearrangements. As stored in TCRdb, this immuneACCESS dataset retains in-frame rearrangements with V and J assigned. A fraction of the clones does not appear; measured against another copy, unresolved V genes explain less than half of the discrepancy, and the remainder lacks a known reason. That table supplies the V and J calls and clone size; D and trimming were determined from the DNA. This sample holds about 68,000 clones; 75% to 90% were observed only once. 8% to 10% of the sample goes to the ten largest clones.

Material for sequencing was peripheral blood. The V and J genes are TRBV20-1 and TRBJ2-3; 8 bases in between match TRBD2. The receptor's source is a man aged 50 to 60 with active COVID-19. CDR3 sequence: CSASHAGGSTDTQYF. The bases are TGCAGTGCTAGTCACGCGGGGGGTAGCACAGATACGCAGTATTTT.